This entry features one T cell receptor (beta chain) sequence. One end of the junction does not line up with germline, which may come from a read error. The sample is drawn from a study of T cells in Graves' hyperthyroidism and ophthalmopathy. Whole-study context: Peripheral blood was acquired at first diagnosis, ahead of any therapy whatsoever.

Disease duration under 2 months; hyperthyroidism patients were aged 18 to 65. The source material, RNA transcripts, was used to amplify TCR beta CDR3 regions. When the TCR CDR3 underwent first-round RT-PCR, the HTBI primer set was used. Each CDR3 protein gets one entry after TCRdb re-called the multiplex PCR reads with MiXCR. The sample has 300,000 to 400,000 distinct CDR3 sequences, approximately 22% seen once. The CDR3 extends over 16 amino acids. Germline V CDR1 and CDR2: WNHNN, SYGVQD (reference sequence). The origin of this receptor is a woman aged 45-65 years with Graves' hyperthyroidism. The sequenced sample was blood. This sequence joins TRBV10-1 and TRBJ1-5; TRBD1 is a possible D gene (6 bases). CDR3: CASSPLRGYSNQPRHF. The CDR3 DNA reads TGCGCCAGCAGTCCCCTCAGGGGATATAGCAATCAGCCCCGGCATTTT.